Below, 20 T cell receptor beta chains from the same sample are listed, as sequenced in a study of blood T cell repertoires in COVID-19. Some clones are missing from TCRdb's copy, which holds only in-frame ones; the method was immunoSEQ multiplex PCR. The sample lists 150,000 to 200,000 clones, 80% occurring once. The sample was PBMCs or T cells enriched from blood (not recorded which). The receptor set was obtained from a woman between 55 and 75 years old who had recovered from COVID-19.

The V call is TRBV5-5, the J call TRBJ2-7; TRBD1 matches at 8 bases. The germline gives CDR1 SGHKS, CDR2 YYEKEE (reference sequence). Germline trimming cut 3 bases from V and 5 bases from J; bases unmatched to any gene: 1. The CDR3 length is 12 residues. CDR3 bases: TGTGCCAGCAGCTGGACAGGGAACGAGCAGTACTTC. Protein product: CASSWTGNEQYF.

The chain couples TRBV5-6 to TRBJ2-7; 12 nucleotides match TRBD2. The trim removed 3 bases at V and 6 bases at J, leaving 4 bases unmatched. CDR1 and CDR2 (germline): SGHDT, YYEEEE. The CDR3 consists of 14 residues. This CDR3 reads CASSSRLAGVEQYF. The CDR3 bases are TGTGCCAGCAGCTCCCGACTAGCGGGGGTCGAGCAGTACTTC.

The V and J genes are TRBV10-3 and TRBJ1-2; weak D call: TRBD1 (6 bases). Germline V gives CDR1 ENHRY, CDR2 SYGVKD. The CDR3 sequence is 15 residues long. Deletions cut 0 bases from V and 0 bases from J, with 8 bases between. The CDR3 loop is CAISESGTTNYGYTF. For the CDR3, the DNA is TGTGCCATCAGTGAGTCAGGGACAACTAACTATGGCTACACCTTC.

The chain is built from TRBV5-1 and TRBJ2-6; maybe TRBD1 (5 bases). Germline assignment: CDR1 SGHRS and CDR2 YFSETQ. The CDR3 runs 17 residues. Trimming cost V 4 bases and J 1 base, with 15 bases left between them. The CDR3 region has the DNA TGCGCCAGCAGCCGCGCTGACAGAATTTCTGGGGCCAACGTCCTGACTTTC. Translation: CASSRADRISGANVLTF.

The chain is built from TRBV24-1 and TRBJ2-1, with 11 positions matching TRBD2. V was clipped by 3 bases and J by 7 bases; unmatched bases: 7. The CDR3 runs to 16 residues. The germline CDR1 and CDR2 sequences are KGHDR and SFDVKD. DNA of the CDR3: TGTGCCACCAGTGATGGTAGCGGGGGGGCCGTGAATGAGCAGTTCTTC. Its protein product is CATSDGSGGAVNEQFF.

This clone is deemed medium-sized. The rearrangement links TRBV3-1 (or the pseudogene TRBV3-2) to TRBJ1-2; 11 bases align to TRBD1. This CDR3 has 15 residues. The germline V gene has CDR1 LGHDT and CDR2 YNNKEL (reference sequence). After removal of 4 bases from V and 8 bases from J, the junction contained 9 bases not matched to a gene. DNA of the CDR3: TGTGCCAGCAGCCCACCCGGGACAGGGGGAGGCGGCTACACCTTC. As protein: CASSPPGTGGGGYTF.

V usage is TRBV5-1 and J usage is TRBJ1-4, with 10 bases lining up with TRBD1. The CDR3 totals 16 residues. The junction had 8 bases not matched to a gene; V was cut back by 2 bases and J by 7 bases. Per germline, CDR1 SGHRS and CDR2 YFSETQ. CDR3 amino acids: CASSFGTGVETEKLFF. In nucleotides, the CDR3 is TGCGCCAGCAGCTTTGGGACAGGGGTGGAGACTGAAAAACTGTTTTTT.

The chain couples TRBV5-1 to TRBJ2-7; possibly TRBD1 for D (5 bases). This CDR3 is 17 amino acids long. V was cut by 3 bases and J by 0 bases, with 19 bases left in between. Germline V gene sequence: CDR1 SGHRS, CDR2 YFSETQ. The CDR3 sequence: CASSSREWGSTSYEQYF. The CDR3 DNA reads as TGCGCCAGCAGCTCCAGGGAATGGGGCTCAACCTCCTACGAGCAGTACTTC.

This clone appeared once. V gene TRBV5-1 combines with J gene TRBJ2-1, with 8 nucleotides matching TRBD1. The CDR3 is 16 amino acids. J lost 0 bases, V lost 1 base, and 3 bases had no gene match. Looked up from germline, CDR1 is SGHRS and CDR2 is YFSETQ. CDR3 region: CASSLLTGGSYNEQFF. In nucleotides, the CDR3 is TGCGCCAGCAGCTTGTTAACAGGGGGCTCCTACAATGAGCAGTTCTTC. Full variable domain (outside the CDR3, taken from reference TRBV5-1 and TRBJ2-1): KAGVTQTPRYLIKTRGQQVTLSCSPISGHRSVSWYQQTPGQGLQFLFEYFSETQRNKGNFPGRFSGRQFSNSRSEMNVSTLELGDSALYLCASSLLTGGSYNEQFFGPGTRLTVL.

The chain has TRBV19 and TRBJ1-4, with 9 bases that match TRBD1. Trimming at V came to 6 bases and at J to 7 bases, leaving 6 bases not matched to a gene. The CDR3 is 14 residues long. Germline V gene sequence: CDR1 LNHDA, CDR2 SQIVND (reference sequence). The CDR3 DNA sequence: TGTGCCAGTAGGGAGGGACAGGGTGCTGAAAAACTGTTTTTT. Its translation: CASREGQGAEKLFF.

V usage is TRBV5-1 and J usage is TRBJ2-5; TRBD1 matches 10 bases. The CDR3 spans 15 residues. Per the germline V gene, CDR1 is SGHRS and CDR2 is YFSETQ. Trimming at V came to 0 bases and at J to 3 bases, leaving 2 bases not matched to a gene. This chain's CDR3 is CASSLAGTGEETQYF. The CDR3 nucleotides are TGCGCCAGCAGCTTGGCAGGGACAGGGGAAGAGACCCAGTACTTC.

This clone showed up just a few times. J is TRBJ2-3 and V is TRBV14; D is possibly TRBD2 (6 bases). V was pared by 1 base and J by 0 bases, with 11 bases between. The germline gives CDR1 SGHDN, CDR2 FVKESK. This CDR3 is built from 16 residues. The CDR3 sequence: CASSQGVGTSTDTQYF. The CDR3 nucleotides are TGTGCCAGCAGCCAAGGCGTCGGGACTAGCACAGATACGCAGTATTTT. The full variable domain, its missing parts supplied by reference TRBV14 and TRBJ2-3, is EAGVTQFPSHSVIEKGQTVTLRCDPISGHDNLYWYRRVMGKEIKFLLHFVKESKQDESGMPNNRFLAERTGGTYSTLKVQPAELEDSGVYFCASSQGVGTSTDTQYFGPGTRLTVL.

This chain uses TRBV5-3 with TRBJ2-1; weak D call: TRBD1 (6 bases). TRBV5-3 is flagged as an ORF with uncertain function. V was shortened by 4 bases and J by 2 bases, with 10 bases between the two germline ends. The CDR3 has 14 amino acids. CDR3 in amino acids: CARSGGETYNEQFF. The DNA of the CDR3 is TGTGCCAGAAGCGGGGGCGAGACCTACAATGAGCAGTTCTTC.

The rearrangement joins TRBV5-4 to TRBJ2-5; 7 positions agree with TRBD2. Germline V gene sequence: CDR1 SGHNT, CDR2 YYREEE (reference sequence). The CDR3 is 14 amino acids. Trimming took 0 bases from V and 5 from J; bases not matched to a gene: 4. CDR3: CASSLAGGWETQYF. The CDR3 region has the DNA TGTGCCAGCAGCTTGGCGGGGGGTTGGGAGACCCAGTACTTC. The full variable domain, rest sourced from reference TRBV5-4 and TRBJ2-5, is ETGVTQSPTHLIKTRGQQVTLRCSSQSGHNTVSWYQQALGQGPQFIFQYYREEENGRGNFPPRFSGLQFPNYSSELNVNALELDDSALYLCASSLAGGWETQYFGPGTRLLVL.

The J gene is TRBJ1-5, the V gene TRBV5-1; 10 bases map to TRBD1. The J segment lost 6 bases and the V segment lost 4 bases, leaving 4 bases of the junction unmatched. The germline CDR1 and CDR2 sequences are SGHRS and YFSETQ. This CDR3 is 14 amino acids long. CDR3 protein: CASSPGQGSQPQHF. DNA of the CDR3: TGCGCCAGCAGCCCGGGACAGGGGTCTCAGCCCCAGCATTTT.

J is TRBJ1-2 and V is TRBV19, with TRBD1 matching 7 bases. Germline V gives CDR1 LNHDA, CDR2 SQIVND (reference sequence). CDR3 length: 14 amino acids. V lost 5 bases to trimming and J lost 3 bases; unmatched junction nucleotides: 6. This chain's CDR3 is CASSPDRVDYGYTF. DNA for the CDR3: TGTGCCAGTAGTCCCGACAGGGTGGACTATGGCTACACCTTC. Based on the CDR3 plus reference TRBV19 and TRBJ1-2, the full variable domain is DGGITQSPKYLFRKEGQNVTLSCEQNLNHDAMYWYRQDPGQGLRLIYYSQIVNDFQKGDIAEGYSVSREKKESFPLTVTSAQKNPTAFYLCASSPDRVDYGYTFGSGTRLTVV.

This clone has a single count. The rearrangement uses TRBV4-1 and TRBJ1-6, with 8 bases matching TRBD1. There are 16 residues in the CDR3. Germline CDR1 reads MGHRA; CDR2 reads YSYEKL. The V segment lost 5 bases and the J segment 7 bases; nucleotides outside the gene matches: 10. CDR3 protein: CASSSTPGQVNSPLHF. CDR3 DNA sequence: TGCGCCAGCAGCTCTACTCCGGGACAGGTCAATTCACCCCTCCACTTT.

V gene TRBV7-2 combines with J gene TRBJ2-7; weak D call: TRBD1 (5 bases). CDR1 is SGHTA, CDR2 FQGNSA, per germline. The length of the CDR3 is 13 residues. Trimming took off 2 bases at V and 5 bases at J, with 10 bases between the two ends. The CDR3 coding sequence is TGTGCCAGCAGCTTAATTCAGGGCCACGAGCAGTACTTC. Protein sequence: CASSLIQGHEQYF. Full variable domain (remainder filled in from reference TRBV7-2 and TRBJ2-7): GAGVSQSPSNKVTEKGKDVELRCDPISGHTALYWYRQSLGQGLEFLIYFQGNSAPDKSGLPSDRFSAERTGGSVSTLTIQRTQQEDSAVYLCASSLIQGHEQYFGPGTRLTVT.

The chain carries TRBV15 and TRBJ1-5; D possibly corresponds to TRBD1 (5 bases). This CDR3 comprises 16 residues. The V end lost 1 base, the J end lost 5 bases, and 15 bases lay between the germline ends. The germline gives CDR1 LNHNV, CDR2 YYDKDF (reference sequence). Here the CDR3 DNA reads TGTGCCACCAGCAGAGTTTTACGGGAGGGGCATCAGCCCCAGCATTTT. Translating it yields CATSRVLREGHQPQHF.

The V and J genes are TRBV2 and TRBJ2-4, with TRBD2 identical over 10 bases. The V segment lost 4 bases and the J segment 4 bases; nucleotides outside the gene matches: 7. The germline gives CDR1 SNHLY, CDR2 FYNNEI. The CDR3 has 16 residues. CDR3 region: CASSVSSGGSKNIQYF. CDR3 coding DNA: TGTGCCAGCAGTGTCTCTAGCGGGGGATCTAAAAACATTCAGTACTTC. Full variable domain (rest looked up from reference TRBV2 and TRBJ2-4): EPEVTQTPSHQVTQMGQEVILRCVPISNHLYFYWYRQILGQKVEFLVSFYNNEISEKSEIFDDQFSVERPDGSNFTLKIRSTKLEDSAMYFCASSVSSGGSKNIQYFGAGTRLSVL.